Below, one T cell receptor (beta chain) is given with its context. A few counts support this clone. The antigen it recognizes is unknown. No base quality values were provided; no much bigger clone lies one nucleotide off. The CDR3 covers 14 residues, taking in both the cysteine and the phenylalanine. The CDR3 DNA has 42 bases and is translated from base 1. Compared with germline, V lacks 5 bases and J lacks 6 bases; bases without a gene match: 7. Per the germline V gene, SGHRS is the CDR1 and YFSETQ is the CDR2. Whole blood was collected in K2EDTA tubes by collaborating institutions according to the institutions' own protocols. For TCRbeta analysis, collaborator samples were shipped as frozen whole blood, as isolated PBMCs, or as DNA extracted from either sample type. These data come from a study of blood T cell repertoires in COVID-19 (dated by TCRdb to the early 2020s). Study-wide context: The collaborator samples originated in the United States, Italy and Spain and spanned the acute and convalescent phases of COVID-19. Where HLA class I and class II types were available, the types were taken from metadata supplied by the sample provider, not from assay-based typing. The dataset comprised deeply sampled blood TCRbeta repertoires from subjects exposed to, actively infected with, or recovered from COVID-19. The prospective study material was composed of cDNA or gDNA derived from T cells, B-cell-depleted T cells, or PBMCs. A de-identified subject ID, COVID-19 status, age in years and sex were almost always included in the sample metadata. The repertoires were released in a freely available public database intended as a resource for research on the immune response to SARS-CoV-2. Samples came from the ongoing ImmuneRACE study (first 160 participants) plus 1,254 subjects from 6 global collaborators.

The investigation overall reported the following: Clinical and demographic metadata were provided uncurated, with the amount varying by source and participant.

TCRbeta CDR3 regions were amplified from genomic DNA by means of the immunoSEQ Assay, a bias-controlled multiplex PCR. The original methods were these. Within the assay, amplification of reference gene primers was used to estimate how many nucleated cells each sample contained. Sequence reads were collapsed and filtered to measure the absolute abundance of every unique TCRbeta CDR3 rearrangement. For each sample, productive Simpson clonality was calculated as the square root of Simpson's diversity index over productive rearrangements. Sourced from immuneACCESS, this table was stored by TCRdb with only in-frame sequences that have V and J called. A share of the clones is absent; for the studies checked, an unresolved V gene accounts for under half, and the remainder has no known explanation. The DNA gave D and trimming, while V, J and clone size come from that table. The sample yields 42,000 or so clones; 92% were counted once. Approximately 8.3% of the sample goes to the ten largest clones.

The sample taken for sequencing was peripheral blood. The sequence joins TRBV5-1 to TRBJ1-2, with 10 middle bases fitting TRBD1. This TCR derives from a man between 50 and 59 years old with active COVID-19. The DNA sequence is as follows: TGCGCCAGCAGGTCGGACAGGGGGAGCGATGGCTACACCTTC. Translated, it reads CASRSDRGSDGYTF.